The T cell receptor (beta chain) described here comes from a study of regulatory T cells in long-lasting Graves disease. Looking at the study overall: Recently diagnosed Graves' patients had received antithyroid drugs for under 3 months.

This clonotype was seen at least ten times. The CDR3 consists of 17 residues. CDR1 is MNHEY, CDR2 SMNVEV, per germline (reference sequence). The time point is: newly diagnosed GD, antithyroid drugs for less than 3 months. From RNA extracted from PBMCs, the TCR library was made. For TCR beta, libraries came from iRepertoire HTBI primers and Arm-PCR of CDR3 regions. MiXCR, applied by TCRdb to the multiplex PCR reads, yields one record per CDR3 protein. This table has around 420,000 distinct CDR3 sequences, 15% to 18% appearing once. The TCR sequence derives from a female donor with Graves disease. V usage is TRBV27 and J usage is TRBJ2-1, with TRBD2 matching over 14 bases. The J call may not be correct, given that the DNA end is closer to TRBJ2-5. The sample was peripheral blood mononuclear cells (PBMCs), taken at new diagnosis, from a patient treated with antithyroid drugs. CDR3 amino acids: CASSSNRLAGGPETQYF. The CDR3 DNA follows: TGTGCCAGCAGCAGCAATAGACTAGCGGGAGGGCCAGAGACCCAGTACTTC.